This is a list of T cell receptor beta chains from one sample in a study of blood T cell repertoires in COVID-19. The protocol was immunoSEQ multiplex PCR, while the TCRdb copy is restricted to in-frame clones and leaves out a portion. The top ten clones hold roughly 10% of a sample with approximately 130,000 clones, around 81% of them seen once. The sample was peripheral blood. Source of these receptors: a human donor in a cohort sampled during active COVID-19. Both conserved end residues are trimmed from each CDR3. Each record gives: V gene, clone size, D gene, CDR3 protein. A D gene is named only where the DNA matches it firmly. Not all rows give a size; the values are once, few, many and, for expanded clones, a class.

TRBV2 | - | TRBD1 | ASSEGTGGAYEQY
TRBV5-1 | - | TRBD1 | ASSVTGGQGYT
TRBV5-6 | - | - | ASSWGPLLANVLT
TRBV7-3 | - | TRBD2 | ASSLAGGLSNEQF
TRBV5-1 | - | - | ASSLGGDYAGQF
TRBV7-8 | - | TRBD1 | ASSPLVVGTGSYEQY
TRBV10-3 | - | - | AISGLQGSPLH
TRBV7-8 | - | - | ASSPLSGARQPQH
TRBV11-2 | - | TRBD1 | ASSLRDRPYEQY
TRBV5-1 | few | TRBD1 | ASSLGARGTGIYGYT
TRBV2 | - | TRBD1 | ASSRPQGISYEQY
TRBV5-1 | - | - | ASSPSGYEQY
TRBV7-8 | - | TRBD1 | ASGRQGGVYNEQF
TRBV11-2 | once | TRBD2 | ASSFPSGGAKETQY
TRBV30 | - | - | AWSSTNYGYT
TRBV5-1 | once | TRBD1 | ASRRGDRSYEQY
TRBV27 | - | TRBD2 | ASSRLLAGGPDEQF
TRBV30 | - | - | AWRGGEYQPQH
TRBV28 | few | TRBD1 | ASSPTGTGFDYT
TRBV5-6 | - | TRBD2 | ASSLTGGGQETQY
TRBV20-1 | once | - | SARGGGPQH
TRBV7-8 | - | - | ASSPTRGSLH
TRBV7-9 | few | - | ASSFTPGTGGGYT